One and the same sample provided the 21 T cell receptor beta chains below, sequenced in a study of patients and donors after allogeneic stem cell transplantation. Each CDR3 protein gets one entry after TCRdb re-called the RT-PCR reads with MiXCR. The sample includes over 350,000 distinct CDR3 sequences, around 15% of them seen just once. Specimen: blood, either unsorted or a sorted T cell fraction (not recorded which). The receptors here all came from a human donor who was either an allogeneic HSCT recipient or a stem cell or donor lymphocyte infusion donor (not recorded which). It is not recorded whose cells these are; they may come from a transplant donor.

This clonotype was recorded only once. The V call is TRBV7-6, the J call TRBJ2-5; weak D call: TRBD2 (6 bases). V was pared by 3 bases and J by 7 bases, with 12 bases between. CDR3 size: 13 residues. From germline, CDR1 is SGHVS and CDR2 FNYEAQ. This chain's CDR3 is CASSLEGPGTQYF. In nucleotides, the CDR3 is TGTGCCAGCAGCTTGGAGGGGCCTGGGACCCAGTACTTC. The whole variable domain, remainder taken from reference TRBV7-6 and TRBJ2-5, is GAGVSQSPRYKVTKRGQDVALRCDPISGHVSLYWYRQALGQGPEFLTYFNYEAQQDKSGLPNDRFSAERPEGSISTLTIQRTEQRDSAMYRCASSLEGPGTQYFGPGTRLLVL.

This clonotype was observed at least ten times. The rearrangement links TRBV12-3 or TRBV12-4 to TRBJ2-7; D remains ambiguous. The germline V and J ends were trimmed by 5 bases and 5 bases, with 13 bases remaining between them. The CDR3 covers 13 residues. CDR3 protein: CASSTIWGHEQYF. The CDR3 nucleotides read TGTGCCAGCAGTACAATCTGGGGTCACGAGCAGTACTTC.

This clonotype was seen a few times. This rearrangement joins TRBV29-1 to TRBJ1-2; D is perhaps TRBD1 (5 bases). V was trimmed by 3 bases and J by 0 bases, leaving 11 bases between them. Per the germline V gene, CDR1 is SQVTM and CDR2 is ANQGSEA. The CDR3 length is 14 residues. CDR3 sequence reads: CSVDRQLANYGYTF. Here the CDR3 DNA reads TGCAGCGTTGATAGACAGTTAGCTAACTATGGCTACACCTTC.

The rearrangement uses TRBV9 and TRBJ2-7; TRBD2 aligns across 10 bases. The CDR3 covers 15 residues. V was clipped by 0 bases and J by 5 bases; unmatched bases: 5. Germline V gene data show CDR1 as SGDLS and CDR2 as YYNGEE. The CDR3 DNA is TGTGCCAGCAGCGTAGTAAGCGGGGGGGTGCACGAGCAGTACTTC. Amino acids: CASSVVSGGVHEQYF.

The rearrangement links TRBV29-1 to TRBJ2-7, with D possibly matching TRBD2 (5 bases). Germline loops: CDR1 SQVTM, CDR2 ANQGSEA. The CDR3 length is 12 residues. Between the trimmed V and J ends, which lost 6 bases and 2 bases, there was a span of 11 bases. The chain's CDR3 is CSVMSGTYEQYF. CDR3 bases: TGCAGCGTAATGAGCGGCACCTACGAGCAGTACTTC.

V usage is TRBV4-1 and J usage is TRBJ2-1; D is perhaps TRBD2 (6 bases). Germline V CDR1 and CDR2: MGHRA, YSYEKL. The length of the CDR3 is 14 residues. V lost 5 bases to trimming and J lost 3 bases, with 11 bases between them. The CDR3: CASSLEGIYNEQFF. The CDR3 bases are TGCGCCAGCAGCTTGGAGGGCATCTACAATGAGCAGTTCTTC.

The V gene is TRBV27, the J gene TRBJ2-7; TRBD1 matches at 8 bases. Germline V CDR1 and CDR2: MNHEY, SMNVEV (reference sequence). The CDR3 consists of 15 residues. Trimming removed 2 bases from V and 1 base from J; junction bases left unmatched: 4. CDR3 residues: CASSLTDRASYEQYF. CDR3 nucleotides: TGTGCCAGCAGTTTAACGGACAGGGCGTCCTACGAGCAGTACTTC.

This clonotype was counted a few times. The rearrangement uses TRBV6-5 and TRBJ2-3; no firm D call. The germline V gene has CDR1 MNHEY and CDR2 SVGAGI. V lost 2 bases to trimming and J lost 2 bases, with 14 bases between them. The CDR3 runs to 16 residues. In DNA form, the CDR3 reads TGTGCCAGCAGTTACGGGCAGGCTCAGCCCACAGATACGCAGTATTTT. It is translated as CASSYGQAQPTDTQYF.

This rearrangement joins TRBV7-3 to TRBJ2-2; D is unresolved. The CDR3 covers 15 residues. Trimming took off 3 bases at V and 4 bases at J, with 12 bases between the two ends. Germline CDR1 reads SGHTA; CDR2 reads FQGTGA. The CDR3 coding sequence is TGTGCCAGCAGCTTTCAACATCGAGGCACCGGGGAGCTGTTTTTT. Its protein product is CASSFQHRGTGELFF.

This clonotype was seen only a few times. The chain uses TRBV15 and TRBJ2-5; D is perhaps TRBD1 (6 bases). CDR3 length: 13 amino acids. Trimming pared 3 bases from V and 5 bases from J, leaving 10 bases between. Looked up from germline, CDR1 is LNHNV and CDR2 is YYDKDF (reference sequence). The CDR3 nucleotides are TGTGCCACCAGCAGCGACAGGCGGGAGACCCAGTACTTC. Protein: CATSSDRRETQYF.

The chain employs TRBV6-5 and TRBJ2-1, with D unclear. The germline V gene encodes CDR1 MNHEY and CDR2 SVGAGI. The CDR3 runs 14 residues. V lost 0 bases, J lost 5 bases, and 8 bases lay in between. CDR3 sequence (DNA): TGTGCCAGCAGTTACTCGTTTCCGAACAATGAGCAGTTCTTC. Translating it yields CASSYSFPNNEQFF.

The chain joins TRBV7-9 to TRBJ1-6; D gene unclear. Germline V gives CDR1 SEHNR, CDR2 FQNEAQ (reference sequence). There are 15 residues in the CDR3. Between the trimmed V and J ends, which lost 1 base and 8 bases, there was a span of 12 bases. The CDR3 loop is CASSLDPRPYSPLHF. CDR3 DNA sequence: TGTGCCAGCAGCTTAGATCCGAGGCCTTATTCACCCCTCCACTTT.

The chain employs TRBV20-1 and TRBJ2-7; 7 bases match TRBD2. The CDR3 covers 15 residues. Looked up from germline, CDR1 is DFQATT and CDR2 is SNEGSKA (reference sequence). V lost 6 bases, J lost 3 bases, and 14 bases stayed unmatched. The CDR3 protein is CSAPDLAGAGYEQYF. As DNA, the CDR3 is TGCAGTGCCCCCGATTTGGCGGGAGCTGGCTACGAGCAGTACTTC.

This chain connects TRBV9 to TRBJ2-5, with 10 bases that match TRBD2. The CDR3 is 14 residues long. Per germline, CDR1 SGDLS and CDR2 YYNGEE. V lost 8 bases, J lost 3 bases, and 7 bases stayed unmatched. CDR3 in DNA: TGTGCCAGTGCCATAGCGGGAGGTGAAGAGACCCAGTACTTC. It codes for CASAIAGGEETQYF.

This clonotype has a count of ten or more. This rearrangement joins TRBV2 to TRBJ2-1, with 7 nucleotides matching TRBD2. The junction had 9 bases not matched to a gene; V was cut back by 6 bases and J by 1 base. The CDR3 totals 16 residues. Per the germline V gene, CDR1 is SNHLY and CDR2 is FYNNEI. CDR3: CASSAEGLTSYNEQFF. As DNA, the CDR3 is TGTGCCAGCAGCGCCGAGGGACTAACATCCTACAATGAGCAGTTCTTC. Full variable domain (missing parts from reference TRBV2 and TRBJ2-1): EPEVTQTPSHQVTQMGQEVILRCVPISNHLYFYWYRQILGQKVEFLVSFYNNEISEKSEIFDDQFSVERPDGSNFTLKIRSTKLEDSAMYFCASSAEGLTSYNEQFFGPGTRLTVL.

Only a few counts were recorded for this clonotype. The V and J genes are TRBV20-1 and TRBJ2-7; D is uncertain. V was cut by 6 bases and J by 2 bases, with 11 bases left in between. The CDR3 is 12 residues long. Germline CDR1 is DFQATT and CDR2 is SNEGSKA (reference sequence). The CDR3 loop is CSAAGDTYEQYF. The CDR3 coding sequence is TGCAGTGCGGCAGGCGATACCTACGAGCAGTACTTC.

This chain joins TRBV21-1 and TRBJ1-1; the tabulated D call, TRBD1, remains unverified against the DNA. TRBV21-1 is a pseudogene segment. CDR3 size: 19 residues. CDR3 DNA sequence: TGTGCCAGCAGCAAACAAGACAGGGTGACGAGCACCTCCACCTCTGAAGCTTTCTTT. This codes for CASSKQDRVTSTSTSEAFF.

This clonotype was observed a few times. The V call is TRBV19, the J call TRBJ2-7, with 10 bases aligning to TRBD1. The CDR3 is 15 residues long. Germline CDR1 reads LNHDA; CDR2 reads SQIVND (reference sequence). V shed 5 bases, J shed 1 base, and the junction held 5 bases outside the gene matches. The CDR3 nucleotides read TGTGCCAGTAGTTCCCGGACAGGGGGGTCCTACGAGCAGTACTTC. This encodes CASSSRTGGSYEQYF.

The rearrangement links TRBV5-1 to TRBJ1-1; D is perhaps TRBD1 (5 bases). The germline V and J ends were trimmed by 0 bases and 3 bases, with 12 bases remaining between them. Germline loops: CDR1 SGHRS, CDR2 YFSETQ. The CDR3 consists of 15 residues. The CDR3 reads CASSLGGTSYTEAFF. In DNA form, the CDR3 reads TGCGCCAGCAGCTTGGGGGGGACTAGCTACACTGAAGCTTTCTTT.

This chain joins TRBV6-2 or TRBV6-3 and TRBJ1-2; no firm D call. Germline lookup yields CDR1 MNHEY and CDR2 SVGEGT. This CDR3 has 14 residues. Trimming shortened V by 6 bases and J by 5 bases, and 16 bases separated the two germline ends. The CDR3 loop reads CASRDLDFSYGYTF. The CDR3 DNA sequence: TGTGCCAGCAGGGATCTGGACTTCTCATATGGCTACACCTTC.

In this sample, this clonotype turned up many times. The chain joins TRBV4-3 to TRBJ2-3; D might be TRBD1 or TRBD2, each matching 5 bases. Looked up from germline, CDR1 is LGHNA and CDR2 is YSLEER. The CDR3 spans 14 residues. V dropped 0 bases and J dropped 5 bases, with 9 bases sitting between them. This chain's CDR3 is CASSQDEGLDTQYF. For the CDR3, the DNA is TGCGCCAGCAGCCAAGATGAGGGGCTAGATACGCAGTATTTT.